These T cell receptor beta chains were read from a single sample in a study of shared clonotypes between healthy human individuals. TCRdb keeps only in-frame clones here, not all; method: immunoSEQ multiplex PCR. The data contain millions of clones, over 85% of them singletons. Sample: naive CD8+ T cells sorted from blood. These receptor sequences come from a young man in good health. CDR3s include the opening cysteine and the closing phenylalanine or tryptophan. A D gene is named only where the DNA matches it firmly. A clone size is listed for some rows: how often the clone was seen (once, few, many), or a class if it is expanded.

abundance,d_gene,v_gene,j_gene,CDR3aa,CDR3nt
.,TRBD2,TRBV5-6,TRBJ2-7,CASSWGLEGLEQYF,TGTGCCAGCAGCTGGGGACTAGAGGGGTTGGAGCAGTACTTC
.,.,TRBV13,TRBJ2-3,CASSSVTAPADTQYF,TGTGCCAGCAGCTCCGTAACAGCTCCCGCAGATACGCAGTATTTT
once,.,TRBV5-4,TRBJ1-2,CASSSPEQGYGRGGYGYTF,TGTGCCAGCAGCTCACCTGAACAGGGTTACGGACGAGGCGGCTATGGCTACACCTTC
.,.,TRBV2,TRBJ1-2,CASLPAGKNYGYTF,TGTGCCAGCCTCCCCGCCGGTAAGAACTATGGCTACACCTTC
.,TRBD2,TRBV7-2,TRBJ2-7,CASSPTTWLAGGEQYF,TGTGCCAGCAGCCCAACGACATGGCTAGCGGGAGGGGAGCAGTACTTC
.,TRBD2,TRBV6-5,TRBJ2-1,CASGTLAGADNEQFF,TGTGCCAGCGGAACACTAGCGGGGGCCGACAATGAGCAGTTCTTC
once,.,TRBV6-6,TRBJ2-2,CASVKQGLTGELFF,TGTGCCAGCGTCAAGCAGGGGTTGACCGGGGAGCTGTTTTTT
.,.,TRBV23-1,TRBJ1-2,CASSLEGARARSSKLNGYTF,TGCGCCAGCAGTCTAGAGGGTGCCAGGGCTAGATCCTCCAAACTTAATGGCTACACCTTC
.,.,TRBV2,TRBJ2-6,CAGDVGGANVLTF,TGTGCCGGGGATGTTGGTGGGGCCAACGTCCTGACTTTC
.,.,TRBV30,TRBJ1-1,CACHTRDTEAFF,TGTGCCTGTCATACTCGGGACACTGAAGCTTTCTTT
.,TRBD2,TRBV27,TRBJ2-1,CASSLRGGSYNEQFF,TGTGCCAGCAGTTTGCGCGGGGGGTCCTACAATGAGCAGTTCTTC